Listed below are T cell receptor beta chains from one sample, sequenced in a study of cytomegalovirus exposure and HLA in healthy donors. Assay: immunoSEQ multiplex PCR; the TCRdb copy retains only in-frame clones and omits some. The sample holds about 160,000 clones, roughly 79% seen once. The sequencing input was PBMCs. The receptor source for this set is a woman between 50 and 59 years old in good health and CMV-seropositive. CDR3s include the opening cysteine and the closing phenylalanine or tryptophan. The D gene is left open where the match is weak. Rows give clone size only sometimes, using once, few, many, or a class for an expanded clone.

size	V	D	J	CDR3	DNA
NA	TRBV23-1	NA	TRBJ1-4	CASSSLYVGGPNEKLFF	TGCGCCAGCAGTTCTCTCTACGTGGGTGGGCCCAATGAAAAACTGTTTTTT
NA	TRBV4-1	TRBD2	TRBJ2-3	CASSQLAGPGTDTQYF	TGCGCCAGCAGCCAACTAGCGGGGCCCGGCACAGATACGCAGTATTTT
NA	TRBV19	NA	TRBJ1-5	CASRGGRNNQPQHF	TGTGCCAGTAGGGGGGGAAGGAACAATCAGCCCCAGCATTTT
NA	TRBV6-5	NA	TRBJ2-4	CASSITSAGQNIQYF	TGTGCCAGCAGTATTACTTCCGCCGGACAGAACATTCAGTACTTC
NA	TRBV28	NA	TRBJ2-4	CASSPPRGIKNIQYF	TGTGCCAGCAGTCCGCCTAGGGGGATCAAAAACATTCAGTACTTC
NA	TRBV9	NA	TRBJ2-3	CASSVLAAGTDTQYF	TGTGCCAGCAGCGTACTGGCCGCGGGCACAGATACGCAGTATTTT
NA	TRBV28	TRBD1	TRBJ1-1	CASSLGQAGAFF	TGTGCCAGCAGCCTTGGACAGGCGGGGGCTTTCTTT
NA	TRBV5-4	TRBD1	TRBJ2-7	CASSLGGQGAYEQYF	TGTGCCAGCAGCTTGGGGGGACAGGGGGCATACGAGCAGTACTTC
NA	TRBV12-5	TRBD1	TRBJ1-2	CASGLAGQTTIF	TGTGCTAGTGGTTTGGCGGGACAGACGACGATCTTC
NA	TRBV25-1	TRBD2	TRBJ2-5	CASSEVSAGTGTQYF	TGTGCCAGCAGTGAGGTGTCAGCGGGGACGGGGACCCAGTACTTC
NA	TRBV28	TRBD2	TRBJ2-1	CASSLTSGRGSYNEQFF	TGTGCCAGCAGTTTAACTAGCGGCCGGGGCTCCTACAATGAGCAGTTCTTC
NA	TRBV7-2	NA	TRBJ1-2	CASSLAHIRYGGYTF	TGTGCCAGCAGCTTAGCGCATATCCGGTACGGTGGCTACACCTTC
NA	TRBV19	NA	TRBJ1-3	CASMVSQGSGNTIYF	TGTGCCAGTATGGTGTCCCAGGGCTCTGGAAACACCATATATTTT
NA	TRBV30	TRBD1	TRBJ2-3	CAWSVPGQGSTDTQYF	TGTGCCTGGAGTGTACCCGGACAGGGGAGCACAGATACGCAGTATTTT
NA	TRBV5-1	NA	TRBJ2-2	CASSLGQYSTGELFF	TGCGCCAGCAGCTTGGGCCAGTACAGCACCGGGGAGCTGTTTTTT
NA	TRBV30	NA	TRBJ2-7	CAWSYGYEQYF	TGTGCCTGGAGCTACGGCTACGAGCAGTACTTC
NA	TRBV10-3	NA	TRBJ1-3	CANGGSWGNTIYF	TGTGCCAACGGAGGTAGTTGGGGAAACACCATATATTTT
NA	TRBV5-1	TRBD1	TRBJ2-7	CASSLWTGDEQYF	TGCGCCAGCAGCTTGTGGACAGGGGACGAGCAGTACTTC
NA	TRBV7-9	NA	TRBJ1-1	CASRPDNSYEAFF	TGTGCCAGCAGACCTGACAACAGTTATGAAGCTTTCTTT
NA	TRBV10-2	NA	TRBJ1-2	CASSEKQGYGYTF	TGCGCCAGCAGTGAGAAACAGGGATATGGCTACACCTTC
few	TRBV7-9	TRBD1	TRBJ2-7	CASSPGQGVSYEQYF	TGTGCCAGCAGCCCGGGACAGGGAGTTTCCTACGAGCAGTACTTC
NA	TRBV7-8	NA	TRBJ2-7	CASSLPSGSEQYF	TGTGCCAGCAGCCTCCCTTCAGGGTCCGAGCAGTACTTC
NA	TRBV28	NA	TRBJ1-2	CASSLYRSNGYTF	TGTGCCAGCAGTTTATACAGGAGCAATGGCTACACCTTC
NA	TRBV13	TRBD1	TRBJ1-4	CASSLVAGGARYEKLFF	TGTGCCAGCAGCTTAGTGGCAGGGGGCGCGAGATATGAAAAACTGTTTTTT
NA	TRBV2	TRBD2	TRBJ2-3	CASSRLAGTTDTQYF	TGTGCCAGCAGTAGACTAGCGGGAACCACAGATACGCAGTATTTT
NA	TRBV30	TRBD1	TRBJ1-6	CAWRLEIGSKTGHSPLHF	TGTGCCTGGAGACTTGAAATCGGTTCGAAGACAGGGCATTCACCCCTCCACTTT
NA	TRBV10-3	TRBD1	TRBJ1-1	CAISKTGGNTEAFF	TGTGCCATCAGTAAAACAGGGGGTAACACTGAAGCTTTCTTT
NA	TRBV4-1	TRBD1	TRBJ1-1	CASSRSDRGLTEAFF	TGCGCCAGCAGCCGGTCAGACAGGGGGCTCACTGAAGCTTTCTTT
NA	TRBV11-2	NA	TRBJ2-3	CASSLGGSTDTQYF	TGTGCCAGCAGCTTAGGGGGCAGCACAGATACGCAGTATTTT
few	TRBV6-5	NA	TRBJ1-5	CASSQGSGQPQHF	TGTGCCAGCAGTCAGGGGTCGGGACAGCCCCAGCATTTT
NA	TRBV5-8	TRBD2	TRBJ2-3	CASSLVIRTSGNTDTQYF	TGTGCCAGCAGCTTGGTTATCCGGACTAGCGGGAACACAGATACGCAGTATTTT